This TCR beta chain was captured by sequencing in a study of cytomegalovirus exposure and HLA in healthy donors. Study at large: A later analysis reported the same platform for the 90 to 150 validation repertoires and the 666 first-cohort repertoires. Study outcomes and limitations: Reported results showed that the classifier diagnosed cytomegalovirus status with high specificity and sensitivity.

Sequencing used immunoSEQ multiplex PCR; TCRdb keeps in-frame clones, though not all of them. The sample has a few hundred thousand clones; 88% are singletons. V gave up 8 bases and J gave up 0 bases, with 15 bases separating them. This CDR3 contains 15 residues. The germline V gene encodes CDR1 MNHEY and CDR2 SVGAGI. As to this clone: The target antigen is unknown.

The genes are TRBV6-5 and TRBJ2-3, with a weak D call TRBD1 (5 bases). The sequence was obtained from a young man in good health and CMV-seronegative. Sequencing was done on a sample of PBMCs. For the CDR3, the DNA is TGTGCCAGCTCTAGGGGTATGGATAGCACAGATACGCAGTATTTT. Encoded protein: CASSRGMDSTDTQYF.